Sequencing of this T cell receptor beta chain was carried out in a study of blood T cell repertoires in COVID-19. Study summary: The United States, Italy and Spain were the sources of the acute and convalescent COVID-19 samples. From T cells, B-cell-depleted T cells, or PBMCs came the material, which was cDNA or gDNA.

Germline values: CDR1 SGHAT, CDR2 FQDESV (reference sequence). The CDR3 totals 13 residues. Trimming removed 4 bases from V and 4 bases from J, with 10 bases in between. As processed by the authors: Quantification of nucleated cells was approximated via reference gene primer amplification. TCRdb's copy holds only in-frame clones and misses some; the assay was immunoSEQ multiplex PCR. The DNA was the basis for D and trimming; V, J and clone size are from that table. The sample yields hundreds of thousands of clones, 70% to 90% seen once. This sequence was found in a man between 40 and 49 years old with acute or convalescent COVID-19. The chain links TRBV11-1 to TRBJ2-5, with a weak D call TRBD1 (5 bases). Input material: peripheral blood. The CDR3 is CASSSWGAETQYF. CDR3 in DNA: TGTGCCAGCAGCTCATGGGGCGCAGAGACCCAGTACTTC.